This TCR beta chain was identified in a study of cytomegalovirus exposure and HLA in healthy donors. This CDR3 contains 14 residues. CDR1 is LNHDA and CDR2 is SQIVND in the germline V gene (reference sequence). The trim removed 5 bases at V and 7 bases at J, leaving 9 bases unmatched. In the PCR, 60 Vbeta and 13 Jbeta primers were used. Measured with immunoSEQ multiplex PCR; TCRdb has only the in-frame clones, and not every one. The data include 180,000 or so clones; the top ten clones carry 0.79%. The receptor comes from a woman between 18 and 30 years old in good health and CMV-seropositive. The source material was PBMCs. This sequence joins TRBV19 and TRBJ1-1; 8 bases are a match to TRBD1. CDR3 amino acids: CASSRQGTQYEAFF. CDR3 nucleotide sequence: TGTGCCAGTAGTCGACAGGGGACCCAGTATGAAGCTTTCTTT.